This TCR beta chain emerged from a study of regulatory T cells in long-lasting Graves disease. This clonotype was found many times. The CDR3 loop spans 13 amino acids. V lost 6 bases and J lost 2, with 9 bases in between. Germline loops: CDR1 SGHRS, CDR2 YFSETQ. For TCR beta, libraries came from iRepertoire HTBI primers and Arm-PCR of CDR3 regions. In TCRdb, the multiplex PCR reads were re-called with MiXCR into one record per CDR3 protein. The profile covers a few hundred thousand distinct CDR3 sequences, with about 12% appearing a single time and about 19% taken by the ten largest. The time point denotes: newly diagnosed GD, antithyroid drugs for less than 3 months. Generation of the TCR library employed RNA extracted from PBMCs. Another study also made use of these data, one on T cells in Graves' hyperthyroidism and ophthalmopathy.

V and J are TRBV5-1 and TRBJ2-1; no reliable D call. The sequence came from a woman between 18 and 30 years old with Graves disease. Source: peripheral blood mononuclear cells (PBMCs), taken at new diagnosis, from a patient treated with antithyroid drugs. As DNA, the CDR3 is TGCGCCAGCACAGAAACCACCTACAATGAGCAGTTCTTC. Translated: CASTETTYNEQFF.